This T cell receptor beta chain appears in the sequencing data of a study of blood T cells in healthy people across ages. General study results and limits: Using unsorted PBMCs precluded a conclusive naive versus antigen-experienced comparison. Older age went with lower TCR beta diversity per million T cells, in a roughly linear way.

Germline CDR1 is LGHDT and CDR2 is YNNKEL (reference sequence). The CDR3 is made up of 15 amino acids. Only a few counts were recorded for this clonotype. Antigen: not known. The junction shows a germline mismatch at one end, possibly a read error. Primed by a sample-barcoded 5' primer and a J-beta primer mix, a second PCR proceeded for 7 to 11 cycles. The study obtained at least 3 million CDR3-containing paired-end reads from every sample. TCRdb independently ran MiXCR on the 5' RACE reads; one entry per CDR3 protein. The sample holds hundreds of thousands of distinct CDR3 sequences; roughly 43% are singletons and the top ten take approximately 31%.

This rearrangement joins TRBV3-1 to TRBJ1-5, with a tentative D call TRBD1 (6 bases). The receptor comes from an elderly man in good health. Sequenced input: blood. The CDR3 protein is CASSQGGSSNQPQHF. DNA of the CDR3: TGTGCCAGCAGTCAAGGGGGATCGAGCAATCAGCCCCAGCATTTT.